The 21 T cell receptor beta chains given below trace back to one sample, sequenced in a study of tumor-infiltrating lymphocytes in primary liver carcinoma. Both blood RNA, taken from unsorted whole blood, and germline DNA were extracted. TCR beta cDNA was reverse-transcribed from about 0.45 ug of total RNA. The reaction used a constant-region primer and ProtoScript II reverse transcriptase. Nested multiplex PCR, run for three rounds with slightly modified ARM-PCR, yielded TCR beta libraries. Each of the first two PCR rounds ran approximately 11 cycles with TRBV1-TRBV30 forward and C-beta reverse primers. TCRdb independently ran MiXCR on the multiplex PCR reads; one entry per CDR3 protein. The repertoire holds 300,000 to 400,000 distinct CDR3 sequences, with roughly two thirds as singletons. The sequenced sample was peripheral blood. Receptors originate from a man aged 35 to 55 with primary liver carcinoma and hepatitis B virus infection.

Concerning this clonotype: Being one base from a much bigger clone, this may be a read error. This chain joins TRBV5-1 and TRBJ2-7, with D uncertain. The length of the CDR3 is 16 residues. Trimming stripped 1 base from V and 10 bases from J, with 24 bases between. The germline gives CDR1 SGHRS, CDR2 YFSETQ. The CDR3 is CASSLWLRGVESDQYF. The CDR3 coding sequence is TGCGCCAGCAGCTTGTGGTTGCGAGGAGTCGAGAGCGATCAGTACTTC. The full variable domain, with the rest looked up from reference TRBV5-1 and TRBJ2-7, is KAGVTQTPRYLIKTRGQQVTLSCSPISGHRSVSWYQQTPGQGLQFLFEYFSETQRNKGNFPGRFSGRQFSNSRSEMNVSTLELGDSALYLCASSLWLRGVESDQYFGPGTRLTVT.

With regard to this clonotype: A much larger clone is a single base away; this may be a read error. The CDR3: CASNFGRGNTEAFF. The CDR3 coding sequence is TGTGCCAGCAATTTTGGCAGGGGGAACACTGAAGCTTTCTTT. The chain joins TRBV12-3 or TRBV12-4 to TRBJ1-1, with a possible D match to TRBD1 (6 bases). The CDR3 is 14 amino acids. The V end lost 7 bases, the J end lost 1 base, and 13 bases lay between the germline ends.

The chain has TRBV28 and TRBJ2-5; either TRBD1 or TRBD2 may supply D (5 bases each). Germline V gives CDR1 MDHEN, CDR2 SYDVKM. V lost 1 base to trimming and J lost 4 bases, with 10 bases between them. This CDR3 has 14 amino acids. The CDR3: CASSLLGVRETQYF. The CDR3 bases are TGTGCCAGCAGTTTATTGGGGGTAAGAGAGACCCAGTACTTC.

The sample holds a few counts of this clonotype. CDR3: CASSPQGGANVLTF. The CDR3 bases are TGTGCCAGCAGCCCCCAGGGGGGGGCCAACGTCCTGACTTTC. This chain joins TRBV5-6 and TRBJ2-6; possibly TRBD1 for D (6 bases). Germline CDR1 is SGHDT and CDR2 is YYEEEE. With 4 bases removed from V and 4 bases from J, the gap between germline ends came to 9 bases. The CDR3 length is 14 residues. The full variable domain, with the rest looked up from reference TRBV5-6 and TRBJ2-6, is DAGVTQSPTHLIKTRGQQVTLRCSPKSGHDTVSWYQQALGQGPQFIFQYYEEEERQRGNFPDRFSGHQFPNYSSELNVNALLLGDSALYLCASSPQGGANVLTFGAGSRLTVL.

This clonotype showed up just a few times. The rearrangement joins TRBV30 to TRBJ2-5, with 9 nucleotides matching TRBD1. From germline, CDR1 is GTSNPN and CDR2 SVGIG (reference sequence). There are 14 residues in the CDR3. V lost 2 bases to trimming and J lost 5 bases; unmatched junction nucleotides: 6. The CDR3 nucleotides read TGTGCCTGGAGTACAGGGGGCACAAGCGAGACCCAGTACTTC. This codes for CAWSTGGTSETQYF.

A word on this clonotype: Likely a read error: the CDR3 ends without its conserved phenylalanine or tryptophan. The rearrangement links TRBV6-1 to TRBJ2-1, with D maybe TRBD2 (5 bases). This CDR3 has 15 amino acids. The V gene's germline CDR1 is MNHNS and CDR2 SASEGT. CDR3 protein: CASTLERHTYNEQFL. In DNA form, the CDR3 reads TGTGCCAGCACCTTGGAGCGGCACACCTACAATGAACAGTTCTTA.

This clonotype was seen at least ten times. The chain employs TRBV14 and TRBJ1-3, with 7 bases matching TRBD1. J gave up 3 bases and V 3 bases, and 8 bases lay outside the gene matches. The CDR3 is 16 residues long. Germline-derived CDR1 and CDR2 are SGHDN and FVKESK. As DNA, the CDR3 is TGTGCCAGCAGCCATCTCGAACAGGGGAGTGGAAACACCATATATTTT. As protein: CASSHLEQGSGNTIYF.

As to this clonotype: One end of the junction varies from germline; a read error may be responsible. V usage is TRBV4-1 and J usage is TRBJ2-2; D is ambiguous. CDR3 length: 18 residues. Germline V gene sequence: CDR1 MGHRA, CDR2 YSYEKL. The CDR3 sequence: CTSSQNGLMAVGTGELFF. CDR3 coding DNA: TGCACCAGCAGCCAAAATGGCCTAATGGCCGTGGGGACCGGGGAGCTGTTTTTT.

About this clonotype itself: A much larger clone differs by one base, so this may be a read error. The chain carries TRBV6-5 and TRBJ2-1; 10 bases line up with TRBD2. V gave up 0 bases and J gave up 8 bases; unmatched junction bases: 7. From germline, CDR1 is MNHEY and CDR2 SVGAGI. The CDR3 covers 16 residues. CDR3 DNA: TGTGCCAGCAGTTACTCGGGACTAGCGTCATACGATGAGCAGTTCTTC. Translated: CASSYSGLASYDEQFF.

In regard to this clonotype: A much larger clone lies a single base off, so this may be a read error. The V and J genes are TRBV29-1 and TRBJ2-1; tentative D call: TRBD1 (6 bases). Germline V gene sequence: CDR1 SQVTM, CDR2 ANQGSEA. The length of the CDR3 is 12 residues. Here the CDR3 DNA reads TGCAGCGTTGCTAATAGGGGGAATGAGCGGTTCTTC. Protein product: CSVANRGNERFF.

On this clonotype: This may come from a read error, since a much larger clone is one base off. The chain links TRBV10-3 to TRBJ1-1; D may be TRBD1 (5 bases). In germline, CDR1 is ENHRY, CDR2 SYGVKD. V was pared by 5 bases and J by 10 bases, with 23 bases between. The CDR3 runs to 15 residues. CDR3 residues: CAISTTGRVSQGAFF. Here the CDR3 DNA reads TGTGCCATCAGTACAACGGGAAGGGTCAGCCAGGGAGCTTTCTTT.

This clonotype was detected ten times or more. The genes are TRBV4-3 and TRBJ2-5; D perhaps matches TRBD1 (6 bases). V was shortened by 0 bases and J by 6 bases, with 17 bases between the two germline ends. CDR3 length equals 16 residues. Germline CDR1 and CDR2: LGHNA and YSLEER. CDR3: CASSQDYQGTRKTQYF. CDR3 DNA sequence: TGCGCCAGCAGCCAAGATTACCAGGGGACGCGAAAGACCCAGTACTTC.

Worth noting for this clonotype: This may arise from a read error, as a much more abundant clone is one base away. The chain carries TRBV6-2 or TRBV6-3 and TRBJ2-3; weak D call: TRBD2 (6 bases). The CDR3 contains 15 residues. Germline V gene data show CDR1 as MNHEY and CDR2 as SVGEGT. CDR3 sequence (DNA): TGTGCCTGCAGTGAAGGAGGGAGAGGGGCCGATACGCAGTATTTT. It codes for CACSEGGRGADTQYF.

Here the CDR3 reads CASSSLQGYNEQFF. The CDR3 DNA reads as TGTGCCAGCAGCTCCCTACAGGGTTACAATGAGCAGTTCTTC. The V gene is TRBV7-9, the J gene TRBJ2-1, with a possible D match to TRBD1 (6 bases). CDR3 length equals 14 residues. The germline V gene encodes CDR1 SEHNR and CDR2 FQNEAQ (reference sequence). V was cut by 4 bases and J by 4 bases, with 11 bases left in between.

With respect to this clonotype: This may be a read error: a much more frequent sequence differs by one nucleotide. CDR3 bases: TGTGCCAGCAGTCCCGAACTAGCGGCGAACATCGGGGAGCTGTTTTTT. Translated: CASSPELAANIGELFF. The chain combines TRBV6-6 with TRBJ2-2, with 8 bases fitting TRBD2. Germline lookup yields CDR1 MNHNY and CDR2 SVGAGI (reference sequence). The CDR3 spans 16 residues.

Worth noting for this clonotype: Since the CDR3 does not end with the conserved phenylalanine or tryptophan, this likely comes from a read error. The V and J genes are TRBV5-1 and TRBJ1-6, with D possibly matching TRBD1 (5 bases). Trimming left V 3 bases short and J 8 bases short, with 12 bases between. The V gene's germline CDR1 is SGHRS and CDR2 YFSETQ. The CDR3 contains 14 residues. Here the CDR3 reads CASSSTGGDSPLHS. The CDR3 DNA reads as TGCGCCAGCAGCTCTACAGGTGGGGATTCACCCCTCCACTCT.

For this clonotype: A read error may account for a junction end that differs from germline. The genes are TRBV11-2 and TRBJ2-7, with D possibly being TRBD1 (6 bases). The CDR3 runs to 13 residues. CDR1 is SGHAT, CDR2 FQNNGV, per germline. CDR3: CASSSGEYYEKYF. In nucleotides, the CDR3 is TGTGCCAGCAGCTCAGGGGAATACTACGAGAAGTACTTC.

This clonotype was seen at least ten times. This chain connects TRBV29-1 to TRBJ2-1; 11 positions match TRBD2. This CDR3 has 14 residues. Per germline, CDR1 SQVTM and CDR2 ANQGSEA. V gave up 4 bases and J gave up 2 bases; unmatched junction bases: 1. The CDR3 loop reads CSVVTSGAYNEQFF. As DNA, the CDR3 is TGCAGCGTTGTGACTAGCGGGGCCTACAATGAGCAGTTCTTC.

The table lists this clonotype with a count of one. A read error may be the cause here, since a much bigger clone is one base away. The chain links TRBV6-2 or TRBV6-3 to TRBJ2-3; 11 positions match TRBD2. With V trimmed by 0 bases and J by 8 bases, 10 bases remained unmatched. Germline CDR1 reads MNHEY; CDR2 reads SVGEGT. The CDR3 covers 17 residues. CDR3 DNA: TGTGCCAGCAGTTACTCTAGCGGGAGGGCGACCCACGGTACGCAGTATTTT. Its translation is CASSYSSGRATHGTQYF.

On this clonotype: One end of the junction does not line up with germline, which may come from a read error. CDR3 in DNA: TGTGCCAGCAGCTTAGGCCTGAACAATGGGCAGTTCTTC. Translating it yields CASSLGLNNGQFF. The chain links TRBV11-2 to TRBJ2-1; no definite D call. This CDR3 spans 13 amino acids. Germline V gene lookup returns CDR1 SGHAT and CDR2 FQNNGV.

The chain recombines TRBV11-2 with TRBJ2-5, with TRBD2 as a possible D gene (6 bases). Germline V gene lookup returns CDR1 SGHAT and CDR2 FQNNGV. CDR3 size: 14 residues. Trimming left V 7 bases short and J 5 bases short, with 17 bases between. The CDR3 loop reads CASNTRLVGETQYF. The CDR3, as DNA: TGTGCCAGCAACACTAGACTAGTTGGGGAGACCCAGTACTTC.